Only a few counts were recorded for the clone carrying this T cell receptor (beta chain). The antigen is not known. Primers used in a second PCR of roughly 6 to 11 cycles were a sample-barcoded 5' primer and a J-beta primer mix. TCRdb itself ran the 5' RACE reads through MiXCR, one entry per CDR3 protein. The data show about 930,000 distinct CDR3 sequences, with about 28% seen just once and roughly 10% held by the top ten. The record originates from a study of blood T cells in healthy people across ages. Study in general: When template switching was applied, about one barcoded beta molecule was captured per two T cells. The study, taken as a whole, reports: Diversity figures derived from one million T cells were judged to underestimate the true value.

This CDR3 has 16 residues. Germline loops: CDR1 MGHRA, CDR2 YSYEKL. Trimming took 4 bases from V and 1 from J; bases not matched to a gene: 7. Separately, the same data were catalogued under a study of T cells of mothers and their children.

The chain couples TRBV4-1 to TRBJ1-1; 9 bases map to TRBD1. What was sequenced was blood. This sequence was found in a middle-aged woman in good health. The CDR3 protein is CASSPRTGDWNTEAFF. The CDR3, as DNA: TGCGCCAGCAGCCCCCGGACAGGGGATTGGAACACTGAAGCTTTCTTT.